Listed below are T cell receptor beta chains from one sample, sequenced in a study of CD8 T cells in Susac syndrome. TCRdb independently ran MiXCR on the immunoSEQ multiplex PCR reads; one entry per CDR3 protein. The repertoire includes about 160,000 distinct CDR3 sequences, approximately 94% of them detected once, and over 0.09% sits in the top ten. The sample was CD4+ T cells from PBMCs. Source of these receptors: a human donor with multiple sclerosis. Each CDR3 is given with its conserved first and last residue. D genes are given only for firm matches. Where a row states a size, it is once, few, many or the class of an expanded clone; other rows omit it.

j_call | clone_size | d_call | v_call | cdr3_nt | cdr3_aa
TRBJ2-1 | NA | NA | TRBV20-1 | TGCAGTGCTAGAATGGACTTCCGGGGGCACAATGAGCAGTTCTTC | CSARMDFRGHNEQFF
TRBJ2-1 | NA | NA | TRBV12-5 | TGTGCTAGTGGTCCCCGGATCCGGGACCACTACAATGAGCAGTTCTTC | CASGPRIRDHYNEQFF
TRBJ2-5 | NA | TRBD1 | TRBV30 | TGTGCCTGGAGTGGACAGGGAAAAGAGACCCAGTACTTC | CAWSGQGKETQYF
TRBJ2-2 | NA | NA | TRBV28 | TGTGCCAGCAGAACGTTAACCGGGGAGCTGTTTTTT | CASRTLTGELFF
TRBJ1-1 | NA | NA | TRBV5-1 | TGCGCCAGCGGGTGGGGGCCCACTGAAGCTTTCTTT | CASGWGPTEAFF
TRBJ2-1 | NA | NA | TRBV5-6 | TGTGCCAGCAGCTTGGATTGGGGGAGTGAGCCAATCAATGAGCAGTTCTTC | CASSLDWGSEPINEQFF
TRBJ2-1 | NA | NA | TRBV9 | TGTGCCAGCAGCGTAGGAGGGGGACTTAACAATGAGCAGTTCTTC | CASSVGGGLNNEQFF
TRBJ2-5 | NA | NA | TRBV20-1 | TGCAGTGCTCCTAGGGGGGAAATTGGGACCCAGTACTTC | CSAPRGEIGTQYF
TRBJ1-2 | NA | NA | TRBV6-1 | TGTGCCAGCCTCAGGAAAGGACGGCCCTTGGGAAGCTATGGCTACACCTTC | CASLRKGRPLGSYGYTF
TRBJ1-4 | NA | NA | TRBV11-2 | TGTGCCAGCAGCTCAAGACGGCCCAAAATTGGAAAACTGTTTTTT | CASSSRRPKIGKLFF
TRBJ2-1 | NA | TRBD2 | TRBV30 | TGTGCCTGGAGCCTAATGGGCGGGAGGTCTGAGCAGTTCTTC | CAWSLMGGRSEQFF
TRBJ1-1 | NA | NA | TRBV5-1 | TGCGCCAGCAGCTTGGGTCCCGGAGTGAACACTGAAGCTTTCTTT | CASSLGPGVNTEAFF
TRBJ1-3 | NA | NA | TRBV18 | TGTGCCAGCTCACCCGTAGGACAGTCTGGAAACACCATATATTTT | CASSPVGQSGNTIYF
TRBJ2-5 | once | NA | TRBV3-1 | TGTGCCAGCGCCAGAGAGACCCAGTACTTC | CASARETQYF
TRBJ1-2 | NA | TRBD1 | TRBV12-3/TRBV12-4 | TGTGCCAGCAGTGAAGCGGGGGGGACAGGGATGTATGGCTACACCTTC | CASSEAGGTGMYGYTF
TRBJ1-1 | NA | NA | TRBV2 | TGTGCCAGCAGTGATCCGGGTCGGAAAGGGACTGAAGCTTTCTTT | CASSDPGRKGTEAFF
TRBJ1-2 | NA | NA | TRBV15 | TGTGCCACCAGCAGAGCCCGTGGCGAGTCAAGTGGGGATGGCTACACCTTC | CATSRARGESSGDGYTF
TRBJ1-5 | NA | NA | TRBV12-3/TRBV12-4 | TGTGCCAGCAGTCTGAGTCCCGGGACGGTAGATCAGCCCCAGCATTTT | CASSLSPGTVDQPQHF
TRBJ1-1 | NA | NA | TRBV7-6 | TGTGCCAGCAGCTTAGGAGGCAATAGGGGAGCTTTCTTT | CASSLGGNRGAFF
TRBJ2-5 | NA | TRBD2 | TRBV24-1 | TGTGCCACCAGTGATCGGGGACTAGCAGTTGAGACCCAGTACTTC | CATSDRGLAVETQYF
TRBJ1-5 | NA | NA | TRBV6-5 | TGTGCCAGCAGTTACAACAAGAATCAGCCCCAGCATTTT | CASSYNKNQPQHF
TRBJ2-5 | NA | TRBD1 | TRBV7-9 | TGTGCCAGCAGCCGCCGGACAGGGGGAACGGAGACCCAGTACTTC | CASSRRTGGTETQYF
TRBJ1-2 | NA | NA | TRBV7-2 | TGTGCCAGCAGCTTAGGGGACGTGTACTTCTATGGCTACACCTTC | CASSLGDVYFYGYTF
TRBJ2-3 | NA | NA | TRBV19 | TGTGCCAGTAGTGCTAACACAGATACGCAGTATTTT | CASSANTDTQYF
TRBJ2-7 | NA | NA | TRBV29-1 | TGCAGCGTTGAAGATCAGGGGCGCACGTACTTC | CSVEDQGRTYF
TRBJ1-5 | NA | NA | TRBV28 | TGTGCCAGCAGTTTTGACCCCGCAGGACCGCCCAATCAGCCCCAGCATTTT | CASSFDPAGPPNQPQHF
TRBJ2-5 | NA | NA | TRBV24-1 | TGTGCCACCAGTGGGCGAGGCGTCCAAGAGACCCAGTACTTC | CATSGRGVQETQYF
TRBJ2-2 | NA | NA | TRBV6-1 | TGTGCCAGCAGTGAATTGGACAGTTCGAACACCGGGGAGCTGTTTTTT | CASSELDSSNTGELFF
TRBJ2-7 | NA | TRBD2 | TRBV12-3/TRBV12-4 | TGTGCCAGCAGTCCGGCCTGGCCTAGCGGTCACTACGAGCAGTACTTC | CASSPAWPSGHYEQYF
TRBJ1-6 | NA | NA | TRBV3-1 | TGTGCCAGCAGCCAAGATTTTTACGTTTCCCTAGCGGGTGGTAATTCACCCCTCCACTTT | CASSQDFYVSLAGGNSPLHF
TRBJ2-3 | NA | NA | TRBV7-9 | TGTGCCAGCAGCCTAACTACAGGGTGGACGCAGTATTTT | CASSLTTGWTQYF
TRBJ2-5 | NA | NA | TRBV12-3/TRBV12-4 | TGTGCCAGCAGTTTTCCGTCGCAGGGCCAAGAGACCCAGTACTTC | CASSFPSQGQETQYF
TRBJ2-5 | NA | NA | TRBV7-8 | TGTGCCAGCAGCCGCGGACAGACCCAAGAGACCCAGTACTTC | CASSRGQTQETQYF
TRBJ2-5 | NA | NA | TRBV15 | TGTGCCACCAGCAGAGTGACGGGAGTAGAGACCCAGTACTTC | CATSRVTGVETQYF